This TCR beta chain was captured by sequencing in a study of cytomegalovirus exposure and HLA in healthy donors. Trimming took 3 bases from V and 4 from J, leaving 6 bases between them. The CDR3 has 12 residues. Per germline, CDR1 MNHNS and CDR2 SASEGT. The donors gave bone marrow, and they were healthy. Findings of the study overall: TCR beta sequences reportedly predicted most subjects' HLA-A and HLA-B alleles accurately. A few chains tied to CMV proved CMV antigen-specific in vitro. The study designated over 150 TCR beta chains cytomegalovirus-associated.

The PCR made use of 60 Vbeta and 13 Jbeta primers. Clones were read by immunoSEQ multiplex PCR, and TCRdb kept only the in-frame ones, dropping some. The sample includes under 150,000 clones, around three fifths of them seen just once. In the case of this clone: Its antigen is as yet unknown.

This chain links TRBV6-1 with TRBJ1-2; D is uncertain. This clonotype originated in a woman between 40 and 55 years old in good health and CMV-seronegative. The specimen was PBMCs. The CDR3 here is CASSDDTYGYTF. The CDR3 nucleotides read TGTGCCAGCAGTGATGACACCTATGGCTACACCTTC.